The rows below give T cell receptor beta chains drawn from one sample of a study of T cell repertoires in cytomegalovirus infection. TCRdb independently ran MiXCR on the reads; one entry per CDR3 protein. The sample yields over 85,000 distinct CDR3 sequences, about 15% seen once. The sample taken for sequencing was PBMCs. These receptors were obtained from a human donor in good health (CMV status not recorded). Some clones in this sample may be carry-over from other donors' samples. Each CDR3 is given with its conserved first and last residue. Each record gives: J gene, V gene, D gene, CDR3 protein. A D gene is named only where the DNA matches it firmly.

J: TRBJ1-2
V: TRBV29-1
D: TRBD1
CDR3: CSAGQGGTGGYGYTF

J: TRBJ2-7
V: TRBV6-6
D: TRBD2
CDR3: CASSVRLAGFSYEQYF

J: TRBJ2-5
V: TRBV9
D: TRBD2
CDR3: CASSVGGTSRETQYF

J: TRBJ2-5
V: TRBV7-2
D: -
CDR3: CASSLYRQETQYF

J: TRBJ2-7
V: TRBV12-3/TRBV12-4
D: -
CDR3: CASSLLYAEQYF

J: TRBJ2-2
V: TRBV4-3
D: -
CDR3: CASSQPAGGAVTGELFF

J: TRBJ1-6
V: TRBV12-5
D: -
CDR3: CASGLSTRPNSPLHF

J: TRBJ1-1
V: TRBV29-1
D: TRBD1
CDR3: CSIVTGRSNTEAFF

J: TRBJ2-2
V: TRBV6-4
D: TRBD1
CDR3: CASSWTGETGELFF

J: TRBJ1-1
V: TRBV29-1
D: -
CDR3: CSAGSGDTEAFF

J: TRBJ2-7
V: TRBV7-8
D: TRBD1
CDR3: CASSLEQGWAYEQYF

J: TRBJ2-1
V: TRBV28
D: -
CDR3: CASSLPGGSSYNEQFF

J: TRBJ1-1
V: TRBV12-3/TRBV12-4
D: TRBD1
CDR3: CASSRTGGLNTEAFF

J: TRBJ1-5
V: TRBV30
D: -
CDR3: CASGGLGNQPQHF